This TCR beta chain was recorded in a study of cytomegalovirus exposure and HLA in healthy donors. Study-level points and caveats: According to the study, roughly 160 TCR beta chains were cytomegalovirus-associated. Rare TCR sequences dominated, though some public TCRs recurred in many donors. One later analysis, an examination of the 120 or so validation repertoires, found that first-cohort TCR clusters tended to co-occur in them. A classifier reportedly called cytomegalovirus status with high sensitivity and specificity.

Profiling relied on immunoSEQ multiplex PCR, and the TCRdb table lists in-frame clones only, not all of them. The sample shows fewer than 150,000 clones, approximately 91% of them seen only once. As to this clone: Its matching antigen is unknown.

The CDR3 has 15 residues. Trimming removed 4 bases from V and 8 bases from J, with 17 bases in between. Germline V gene data show CDR1 as SEHNR and CDR2 as FQNEAQ (reference sequence). The receptor was derived from a man younger than 35 in good health and CMV-seropositive. Sequences were obtained from PBMCs. The rearrangement joins TRBV7-9 to TRBJ1-4; possible D gene TRBD1, 6 bases. CDR3 bases: TGTGCCAGCAGCTCTTCCCGGGCAGGGGCCGAAAAACTGTTTTTT. It translates to CASSSSRAGAEKLFF.